This TCR beta chain was retrieved from a study of human T cells and chemical hapten exposure. Study as a whole: All patients underwent weekly scalp dosing with diphenylcyclopropenone for the full roughly 22-week study. Points from the study as a whole: Versus controls, significantly more large CDR3 similarity clusters arose from expanded TCRs. With DPC sensitization, TCRs exceeding 1 in 1000 frequency showed no change.

This clonotype was observed at least ten times. As yet, its antigen is unknown. This CDR3 region has 12 residues. The germline V and J ends were trimmed by 6 bases and 6 bases, with 12 bases remaining between them. Germline values: CDR1 SGHTA, CDR2 FQGTGA. Original methodology: Counting gave a median of around 89,000 TCRs per sample, with values ranging from 23,224 to 690,600. From the RACE reads, TCRdb called clonotypes with MiXCR, one entry per CDR3 protein. The V and J calls here are based on TCRdb, not the publication. The table includes 270,000 or so distinct CDR3 sequences, over 7.5% detected once. The time point: pre-sensitization, week 0. Treatment in this sample: therapeutic diphenylcyclopropenone sensitization with weekly scalp DPC.

The V and J genes are TRBV7-3 and TRBJ2-7, with D possibly matching TRBD2 (6 bases). The material was whole blood, obtained in connection with sensitization to the hapten diphenylcyclopropenone (DPC). The sequence was collected from a man between 18 and 29 years old with alopecia areata. Some clones in this sample may be carry-over from other donors' samples. This CDR3 reads CASSLGGGEQYF. The CDR3 bases are TGTGCCAGCAGTCTCGGGGGAGGCGAGCAGTACTTC.